This record concerns one T cell receptor beta chain sequence. The antigen remains unidentified. The CDR3 totals 14 residues. From germline, CDR1 is SGHTA and CDR2 FQGNSA. Trimming removed 6 bases at V and 4 bases at J, with 13 bases between. From the 5' RACE reads, TCRdb called clonotypes with MiXCR, one entry per CDR3 protein. The sample comprises about 560,000 distinct CDR3 sequences, about a fifth of which are singletons, and under 8.5% rests with the top ten. The sample is drawn from a study of T-cell memory formation after mild COVID-19. The study's findings and limits: Clones shrinking from day 15 to 85 showed even CD4/CD8 mixes; later expanders tilted CD4+.

Material for sequencing was PBMCs or a T cell subset sorted from them (not recorded which). The source of this sequence is an adult woman who had mild COVID-19 (a few samples of this study predate the infection). Cell type and time point are not known. The chain couples TRBV7-2 to TRBJ2-1; maybe TRBD2 (5 bases). The CDR3 DNA sequence: TGTGCCAGCAGAACAAGGAGCGGATACAATGAGCAGTTCTTC. Its translation: CASRTRSGYNEQFF.